This TCR beta chain originates from a study of vaccination and CD4 T cells after COVID-19. At the level of the study: Investigators took post-vaccine samples a median approximately 73 days after dose two, within a range of 14 to 241.

Study observations and caveats: For SARS-CoV-2-reactive clonotypes, the median went from about 22 to 38, a nonsignificant increase.

With the Oncomine TCR Beta short-read assay, DNA from cultured CD4+ T cells was sequenced. A single record per CDR3 protein comes from TCRdb applying MiXCR to the PCR reads. The table has about 20,000 distinct CDR3 sequences, roughly 47% seen once. The CDR3 is made up of 16 amino acids. Germline V gene lookup returns CDR1 LNHDA and CDR2 SQIVND (reference sequence). Trimming took off 5 bases at V and 3 bases at J, with 19 bases between the two ends. This clonotype was seen more than once but under ten times. Antigen specificity is unknown. The treatment here: roughly nine-day PBMC culture with coronavirus spike peptide pools or control peptides (ViraFEST assay). Under the ViraFEST approach, antigen-specific T cells were expanded with peptide pools and TCRs subsequently sequenced.

The chain combines TRBV19 with TRBJ1-2; no definite D call. The sequence came from a human donor who had recovered from COVID-19. The sample consisted of CD4+ T cells from blood, cultured in vitro. DNA of the CDR3: TGTGCCAGTAGTTCCCCGGGTGGGGAATGGCACTATGGCTACACCTTC. Its protein is CASSSPGGEWHYGYTF.